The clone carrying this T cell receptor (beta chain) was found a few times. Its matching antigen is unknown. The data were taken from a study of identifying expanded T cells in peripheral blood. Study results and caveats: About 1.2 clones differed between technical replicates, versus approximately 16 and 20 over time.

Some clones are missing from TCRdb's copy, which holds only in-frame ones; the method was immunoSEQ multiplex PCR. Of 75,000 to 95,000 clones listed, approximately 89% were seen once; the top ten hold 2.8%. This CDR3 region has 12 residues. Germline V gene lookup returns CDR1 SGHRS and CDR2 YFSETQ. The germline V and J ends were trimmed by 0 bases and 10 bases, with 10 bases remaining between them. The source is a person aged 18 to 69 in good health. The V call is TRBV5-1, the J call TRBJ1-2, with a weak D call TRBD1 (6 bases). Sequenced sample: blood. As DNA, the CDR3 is TGCGCCAGCAGCTTGGACCGGACAGACTACACCTTC. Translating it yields CASSLDRTDYTF. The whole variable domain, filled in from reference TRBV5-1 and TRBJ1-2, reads KAGVTQTPRYLIKTRGQQVTLSCSPISGHRSVSWYQQTPGQGLQFLFEYFSETQRNKGNFPGRFSGRQFSNSRSEMNVSTLELGDSALYLCASSLDRTDYTFGSGTRLTVV.